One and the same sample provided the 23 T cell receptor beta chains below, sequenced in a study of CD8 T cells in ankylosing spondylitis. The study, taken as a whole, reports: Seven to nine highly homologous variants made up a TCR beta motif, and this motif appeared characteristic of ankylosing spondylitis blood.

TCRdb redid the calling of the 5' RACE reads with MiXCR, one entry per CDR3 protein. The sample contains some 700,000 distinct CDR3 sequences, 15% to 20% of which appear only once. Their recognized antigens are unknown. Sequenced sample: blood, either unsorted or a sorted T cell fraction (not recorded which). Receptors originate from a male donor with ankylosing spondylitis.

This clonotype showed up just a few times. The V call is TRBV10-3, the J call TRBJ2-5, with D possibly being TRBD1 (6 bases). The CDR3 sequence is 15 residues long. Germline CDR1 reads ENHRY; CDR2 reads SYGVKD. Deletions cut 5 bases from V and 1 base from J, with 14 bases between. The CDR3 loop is CAISPRDTSQETQYF. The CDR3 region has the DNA TGTGCCATCAGTCCCCGGGACACCTCCCAAGAGACCCAGTACTTC.

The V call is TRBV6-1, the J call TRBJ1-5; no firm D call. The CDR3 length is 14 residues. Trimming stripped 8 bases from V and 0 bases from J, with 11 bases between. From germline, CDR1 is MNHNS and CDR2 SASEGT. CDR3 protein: CASATSHSNQPQHF. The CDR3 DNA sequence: TGTGCCAGCGCTACCAGTCATAGCAATCAGCCCCAGCATTTT.

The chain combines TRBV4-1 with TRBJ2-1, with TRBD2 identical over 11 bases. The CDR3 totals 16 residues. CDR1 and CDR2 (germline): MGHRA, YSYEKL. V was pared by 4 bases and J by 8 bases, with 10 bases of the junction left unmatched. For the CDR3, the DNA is TGCGCCAGCAGCCCCCTTGGGCCTAGCGGGAGGTATGAGCAGTTCTTC. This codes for CASSPLGPSGRYEQFF.

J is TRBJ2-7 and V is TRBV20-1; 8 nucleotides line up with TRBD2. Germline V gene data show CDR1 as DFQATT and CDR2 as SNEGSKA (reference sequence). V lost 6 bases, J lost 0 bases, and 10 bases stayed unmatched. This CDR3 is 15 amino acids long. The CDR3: CSALGERGPSYEQYF. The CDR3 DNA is TGCAGTGCCCTGGGAGAGCGGGGGCCCTCCTACGAGCAGTACTTC.

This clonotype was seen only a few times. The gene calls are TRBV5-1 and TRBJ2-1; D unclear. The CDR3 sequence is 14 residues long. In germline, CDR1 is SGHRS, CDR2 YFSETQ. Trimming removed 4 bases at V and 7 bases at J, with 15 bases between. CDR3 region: CASSPSVPPNEQFF. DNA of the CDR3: TGCGCCAGCAGCCCCTCAGTCCCCCCGAATGAGCAGTTCTTC.

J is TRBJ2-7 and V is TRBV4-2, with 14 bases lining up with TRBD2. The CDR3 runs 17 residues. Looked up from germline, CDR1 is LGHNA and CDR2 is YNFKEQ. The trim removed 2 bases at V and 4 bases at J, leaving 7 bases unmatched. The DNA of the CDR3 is TGTGCCAGCAGCCAACCGGGACTAGCGGGAGTCTCGTACGAGCAGTACTTC. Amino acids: CASSQPGLAGVSYEQYF.

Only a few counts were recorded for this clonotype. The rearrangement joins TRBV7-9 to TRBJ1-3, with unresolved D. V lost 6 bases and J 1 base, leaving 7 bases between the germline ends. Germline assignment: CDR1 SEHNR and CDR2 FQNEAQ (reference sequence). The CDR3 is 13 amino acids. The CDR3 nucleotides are TGTGCCAGCAGGCCGGGGTCTGGAAACACCATATATTTT. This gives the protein CASRPGSGNTIYF. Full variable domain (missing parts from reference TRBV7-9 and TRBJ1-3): DTGVSQNPRHKITKRGQNVTFRCDPISEHNRLYWYRQTLGQGPEFLTYFQNEAQLEKSRLLSDRFSAERPKGSFSTLEIQRTEQGDSAMYLCASRPGSGNTIYFGEGSWLTVV.

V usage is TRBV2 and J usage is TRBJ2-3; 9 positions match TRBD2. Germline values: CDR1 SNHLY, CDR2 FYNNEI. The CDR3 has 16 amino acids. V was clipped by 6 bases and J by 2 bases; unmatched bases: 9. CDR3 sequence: CASRVLAGPSTDTQYF. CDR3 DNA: TGTGCCAGCAGAGTACTAGCGGGCCCGTCCACAGATACGCAGTATTTT. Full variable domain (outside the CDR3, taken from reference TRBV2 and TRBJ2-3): EPEVTQTPSHQVTQMGQEVILRCVPISNHLYFYWYRQILGQKVEFLVSFYNNEISEKSEIFDDQFSVERPDGSNFTLKIRSTKLEDSAMYFCASRVLAGPSTDTQYFGPGTRLTVL.

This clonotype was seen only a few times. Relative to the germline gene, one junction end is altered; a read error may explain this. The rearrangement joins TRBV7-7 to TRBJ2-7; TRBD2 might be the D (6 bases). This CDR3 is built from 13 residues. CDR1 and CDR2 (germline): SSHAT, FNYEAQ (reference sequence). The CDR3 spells CASSPKGGYEQYF. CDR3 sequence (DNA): TGTGCTAGCAGCCCCAAGGGAGGCTACGAGCAGTACTTC.

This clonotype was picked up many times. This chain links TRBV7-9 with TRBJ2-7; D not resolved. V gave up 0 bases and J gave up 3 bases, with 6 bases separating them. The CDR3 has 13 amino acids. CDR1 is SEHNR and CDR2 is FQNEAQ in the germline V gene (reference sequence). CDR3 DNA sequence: TGTGCCAGCAGCTTAGCAAACAACTACGAGCAGTACTTC. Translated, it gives CASSLANNYEQYF.

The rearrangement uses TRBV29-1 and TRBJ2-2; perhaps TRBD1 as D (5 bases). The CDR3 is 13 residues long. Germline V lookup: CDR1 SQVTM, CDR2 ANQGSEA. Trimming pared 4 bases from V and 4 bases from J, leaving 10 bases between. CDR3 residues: CSVGGPSTGELFF. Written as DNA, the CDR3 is TGCAGCGTTGGGGGCCCCAGCACCGGGGAGCTGTTTTTT.

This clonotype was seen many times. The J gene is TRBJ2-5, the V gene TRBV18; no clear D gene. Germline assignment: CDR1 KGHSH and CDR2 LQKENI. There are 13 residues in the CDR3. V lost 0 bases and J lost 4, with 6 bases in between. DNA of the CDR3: TGTGCCAGCTCACCACCGACCCGAGAGACCCAGTACTTC. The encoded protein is CASSPPTRETQYF. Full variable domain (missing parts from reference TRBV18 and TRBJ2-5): NAGVMQNPRHLVRRRGQEARLRCSPMKGHSHVYWYRQLPEEGLKFMVYLQKENIIDESGMPKERFSAEFPKEGPSILRIQQVVRGDSAAYFCASSPPTRETQYFGPGTRLLVL.

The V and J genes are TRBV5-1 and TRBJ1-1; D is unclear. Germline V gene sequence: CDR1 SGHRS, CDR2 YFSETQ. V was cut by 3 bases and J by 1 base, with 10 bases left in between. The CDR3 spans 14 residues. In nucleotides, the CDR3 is TGCGCCAGCAGCTGGGAAGGGCGGAACACTGAAGCTTTCTTT. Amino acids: CASSWEGRNTEAFF.

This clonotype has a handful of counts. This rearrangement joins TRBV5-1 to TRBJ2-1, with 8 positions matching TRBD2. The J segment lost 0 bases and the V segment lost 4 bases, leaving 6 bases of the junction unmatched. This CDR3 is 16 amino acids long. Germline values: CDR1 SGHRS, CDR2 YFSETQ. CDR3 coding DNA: TGCGCCAGCAGCGTCGGGACTAGAGGCTCCTACAATGAGCAGTTCTTC. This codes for CASSVGTRGSYNEQFF. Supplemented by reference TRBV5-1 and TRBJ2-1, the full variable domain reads KAGVTQTPRYLIKTRGQQVTLSCSPISGHRSVSWYQQTPGQGLQFLFEYFSETQRNKGNFPGRFSGRQFSNSRSEMNVSTLELGDSALYLCASSVGTRGSYNEQFFGPGTRLTVL.

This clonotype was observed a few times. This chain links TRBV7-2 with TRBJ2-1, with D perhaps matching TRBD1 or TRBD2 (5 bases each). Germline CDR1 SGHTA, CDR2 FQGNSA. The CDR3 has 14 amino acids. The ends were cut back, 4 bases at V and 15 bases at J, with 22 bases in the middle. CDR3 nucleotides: TGTGCCAGCAGCTCCCAGAACGGGGCGTGGGATCCGTTCTTC. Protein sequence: CASSSQNGAWDPFF.

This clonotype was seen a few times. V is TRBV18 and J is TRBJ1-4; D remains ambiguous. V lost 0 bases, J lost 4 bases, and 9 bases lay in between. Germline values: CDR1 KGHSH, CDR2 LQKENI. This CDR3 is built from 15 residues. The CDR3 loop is CASSPPRSYNEKLFF. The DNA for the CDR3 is TGTGCCAGCTCACCACCGCGCAGCTATAATGAAAAACTGTTTTTT.

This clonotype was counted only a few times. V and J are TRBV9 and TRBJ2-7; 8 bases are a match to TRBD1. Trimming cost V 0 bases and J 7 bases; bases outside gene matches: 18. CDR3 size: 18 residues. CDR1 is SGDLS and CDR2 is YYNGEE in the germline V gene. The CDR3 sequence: CASSVVVGPGQAFLEQYF. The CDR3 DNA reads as TGTGCCAGCAGCGTAGTCGTGGGTCCGGGACAGGCCTTTTTGGAGCAGTACTTC.

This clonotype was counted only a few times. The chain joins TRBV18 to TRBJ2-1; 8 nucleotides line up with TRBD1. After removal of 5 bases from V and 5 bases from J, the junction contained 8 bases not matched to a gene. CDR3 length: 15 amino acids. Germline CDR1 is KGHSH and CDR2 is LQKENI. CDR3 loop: CASSSRQGQDNEQFF. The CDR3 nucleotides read TGTGCCAGCTCATCCCGACAGGGGCAGGACAATGAGCAGTTCTTC.

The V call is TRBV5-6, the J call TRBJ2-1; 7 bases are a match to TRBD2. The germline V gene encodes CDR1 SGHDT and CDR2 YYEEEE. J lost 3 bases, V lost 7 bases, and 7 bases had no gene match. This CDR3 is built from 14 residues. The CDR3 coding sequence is TGTGCCAGCGGGGCTAGCGGATACTACAATGAGCAGTTCTTC. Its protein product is CASGASGYYNEQFF.

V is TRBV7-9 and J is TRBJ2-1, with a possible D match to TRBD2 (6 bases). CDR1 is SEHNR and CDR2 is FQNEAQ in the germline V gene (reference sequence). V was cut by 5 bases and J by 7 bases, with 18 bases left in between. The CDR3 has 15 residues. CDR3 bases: TGTGCCAGCAGCCCCGGACTAAACTATAGAAATGAGCAGTTCTTC. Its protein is CASSPGLNYRNEQFF.

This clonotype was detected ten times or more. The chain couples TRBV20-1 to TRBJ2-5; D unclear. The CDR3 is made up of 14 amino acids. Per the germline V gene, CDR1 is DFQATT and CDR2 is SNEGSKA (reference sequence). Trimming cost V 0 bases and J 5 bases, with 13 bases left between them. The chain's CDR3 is CSARDGKVVETQYF. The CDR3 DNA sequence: TGCAGTGCTAGAGATGGGAAGGTAGTGGAGACCCAGTACTTC.

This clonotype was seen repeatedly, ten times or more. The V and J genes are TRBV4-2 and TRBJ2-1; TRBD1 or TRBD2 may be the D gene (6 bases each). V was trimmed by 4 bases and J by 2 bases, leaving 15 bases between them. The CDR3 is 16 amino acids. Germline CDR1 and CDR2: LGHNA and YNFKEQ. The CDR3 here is CASSLRRGGTYNEQFF. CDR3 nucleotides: TGTGCCAGCAGCCTACGACGAGGGGGGACCTACAATGAGCAGTTCTTC.

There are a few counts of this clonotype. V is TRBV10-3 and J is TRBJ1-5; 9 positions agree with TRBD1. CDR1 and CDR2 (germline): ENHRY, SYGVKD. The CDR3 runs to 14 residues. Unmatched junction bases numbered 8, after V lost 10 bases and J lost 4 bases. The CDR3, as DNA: TGTGCCACTGGGTCAGACAGGGGGAATCAGCCCCAGCATTTT. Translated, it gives CATGSDRGNQPQHF.